A selection of T cell receptor beta chains follows, all from one sample in a study of blood T cells in healthy people across ages. In TCRdb, the 5' RACE reads were re-called with MiXCR into one record per CDR3 protein. The data show about 1.4 million distinct CDR3 sequences, 59% seen once. Sample: blood. The receptors come from a man younger than 35 in good health. Both conserved end residues are trimmed from each CDR3.

v_call: TRBV18
cdr3_length: 15
cdr3_aa: ASSPQSGAVFQETQY

v_call: TRBV6-6
cdr3_length: 15
cdr3_aa: ASSYPGAPLAKNIQY

v_call: TRBV7-8
cdr3_length: 13
cdr3_aa: ASSTPGSGAYEQY

v_call: TRBV7-2
cdr3_length: 17
cdr3_aa: AGSLVASGGARGGDTQY

v_call: TRBV29-1
cdr3_length: 9
cdr3_aa: SVGPQGGYT

v_call: TRBV20-1
cdr3_length: 12
cdr3_aa: SANPGQRKDTQY

v_call: TRBV29-1
cdr3_length: 12
cdr3_aa: SVGRRGIATEAF

v_call: TRBV29-1
cdr3_length: 12
cdr3_aa: SVADRVVTDTQY

v_call: TRBV28
cdr3_length: 11
cdr3_aa: ASSPPGLVEQY

v_call: TRBV29-1
cdr3_length: 12
cdr3_aa: SVIRMGAGHEQY

v_call: TRBV29-1
cdr3_length: 13
cdr3_aa: SVATSGGHTDTQY

v_call: TRBV7-2
cdr3_length: 13
cdr3_aa: ASSPGGTLSYEQY

v_call: TRBV5-6
cdr3_length: 12
cdr3_aa: ASSPRPGASRAF

v_call: TRBV24-1
cdr3_length: 13
cdr3_aa: ATSDPRDKPYEQY

v_call: TRBV20-1
cdr3_length: 15
cdr3_aa: REGLATPTSGANVLT

v_call: TRBV2
cdr3_length: 13
cdr3_aa: ASSKAGGPINTQY

v_call: TRBV6-2/TRBV6-3
cdr3_length: 13
cdr3_aa: ASSYLEGLYNEQF

v_call: TRBV4-2
cdr3_length: 14
cdr3_aa: ASSPLLAGGDNEQF